Shown below are 28 T cell receptor beta chains from a single sample sequenced in a study of T-cell reconstitution after alpha-beta-depleted transplantation in children (dated by TCRdb to about 2016). The treatment or condition label of this sample denotes: allogeneic hematopoietic cell transplantation with graft depleted of TCRalphabeta T cells and CD19 B cells. Library construction relied on PCR. TCRdb shows the sequencer as Illumina HiSeq 2500. TCR library preparation used molecular barcoding, with unique molecular identifiers applied to normalize quantification of the TCRbeta repertoire. TCRdb reprocessing: public reads trimmed at Q25 with fastp, clones called with MiXCR, in-frame beta chains kept. Entries are consolidated by CDR3 protein sequence, retaining the most common genes and DNA. The table for this sample lists some 310,000 distinct CDR3 sequences; more than 20% of them were counted only once. The top ten constitute approximately 11% of the sample.

The specimen was PBMCs, mostly from graft donor cells, collected 180 days after TCRalphabeta/CD19-depleted stem cell transplant. The source of these receptors is a male patient between 10 and 17 years old who had a stem cell transplant for acute lymphoblastic leukemia, so the T cells may come from the graft donor.

The CDR3 spells CASSLGGIHPSVGPLHF. CDR3 sequence (DNA): TGTGCCAGCAGCTTAGGGGGAATTCACCCCTCGGTAGGACCCCTCCACTTT. J is TRBJ1-6 and V is TRBV7-6; no definite D call. V was trimmed by 1 base and J by 12 bases, leaving 22 bases between them. The germline V gene has CDR1 SGHVS and CDR2 FNYEAQ. This CDR3 region has 17 residues.

This clonotype was recorded a few times. CDR3 loop: CASSATGTDPPGEQFF. As DNA, the CDR3 is TGTGCCAGCAGCGCGACCGGGACAGACCCACCCGGTGAGCAGTTCTTC. V usage is TRBV7-2 and J usage is TRBJ2-1; 7 positions match TRBD1. The CDR3 is 16 amino acids. The V segment lost 5 bases and the J segment 9 bases; nucleotides outside the gene matches: 16. Germline V lookup: CDR1 SGHTA, CDR2 FQGNSA. Full variable domain (missing parts from reference TRBV7-2 and TRBJ2-1): GAGVSQSPSNKVTEKGKDVELRCDPISGHTALYWYRQSLGQGLEFLIYFQGNSAPDKSGLPSDRFSAERTGGSVSTLTIQRTQQEDSAVYLCASSATGTDPPGEQFFGPGTRLTVL.

V is TRBV4-1 and J is TRBJ2-7; no reliable D call. The germline V gene encodes CDR1 MGHRA and CDR2 YSYEKL. The CDR3 is made up of 17 amino acids. The germline V and J ends were trimmed by 0 bases and 4 bases, with 19 bases remaining between them. CDR3 in DNA: TGCGCCAGCAGCCAAGATATCGCCCACGGCTTCCATTACGAGCAGTACTTC. Its protein product is CASSQDIAHGFHYEQYF.

In this sample, this clonotype turned up once. V and J are TRBV2 and TRBJ2-2; possibly TRBD1 or TRBD2 for D (6 bases each). CDR1 SNHLY and CDR2 FYNNEI come from the germline V gene. Deletions cut 8 bases from V and 2 bases from J, with 24 bases between. CDR3 length: 18 residues. The CDR3 DNA reads as TGTGCCAGCTGCTGGAGGGGACAAGCCTCGGTTAACACCGGGGAGCTGTTTTTT. Its translation is CASCWRGQASVNTGELFF.

This rearrangement joins TRBV5-1 to TRBJ2-7, with TRBD2 matching over 7 bases. CDR3 length: 18 residues. V lost 4 bases, J lost 0 bases, and 16 bases stayed unmatched. In germline, CDR1 is SGHRS, CDR2 YFSETQ. The CDR3 bases are TGCGCCAGCAGCGCCTCCAGCCCCCAGCTAGCGGACTCCTACGAGCAGTACTTC. Protein: CASSASSPQLADSYEQYF.

The chain couples TRBV7-6 to TRBJ1-1, with a possible D match to TRBD1 (5 bases). Trimming removed 5 bases at V and 1 base at J, with 11 bases between. Germline V gene data show CDR1 as SGHVS and CDR2 as FNYEAQ. CDR3 length: 14 residues. The CDR3: CASSLRDWNTEAFF. CDR3 nucleotide sequence: TGTGCCAGCAGCCTACGGGACTGGAACACTGAAGCTTTCTTT. The whole variable domain, filled in from reference TRBV7-6 and TRBJ1-1, reads GAGVSQSPRYKVTKRGQDVALRCDPISGHVSLYWYRQALGQGPEFLTYFNYEAQQDKSGLPNDRFSAERPEGSISTLTIQRTEQRDSAMYRCASSLRDWNTEAFFGQGTRLTVV.

The chain carries TRBV5-1 and TRBJ1-6; D is unresolved. The CDR3 spans 15 residues. Trimming stripped 2 bases from V and 6 bases from J, with 12 bases between. Per the germline V gene, CDR1 is SGHRS and CDR2 is YFSETQ. The CDR3 sequence is CASSLLPDANSPLHF. The CDR3 region has the DNA TGCGCCAGCAGCTTATTGCCCGATGCTAATTCACCCCTCCACTTT.

The chain joins TRBV5-1 to TRBJ2-3, with D perhaps assigned TRBD1 or TRBD2 (5 bases each). V shed 3 bases and J shed 7 bases, with 18 bases lying between them. The CDR3 is 15 residues long. Germline CDR1 SGHRS, CDR2 YFSETQ. The CDR3 protein is CASSYSGPSRHTQYF. The CDR3 coding sequence is TGCGCCAGCAGCTACTCGGGACCCTCAAGACATACGCAGTATTTT.

This clonotype was detected a few times. The J gene is TRBJ1-1, the V gene TRBV9; D uncertain. Germline loops: CDR1 SGDLS, CDR2 YYNGEE. V was shortened by 0 bases and J by 10 bases, with 16 bases between the two germline ends. This CDR3 comprises 14 residues. For the CDR3, the DNA is TGTGCCAGCAGCGTAGGTGTGGGAGCGGCCAGAGCTTTCTTT. Protein product: CASSVGVGAARAFF.

This clonotype came up a few times. V is TRBV7-6 and J is TRBJ2-5; 9 nucleotides line up with TRBD1. V dropped 5 bases and J dropped 7; count of bases not matched to a gene: 8. CDR1 and CDR2 from the germline V gene are SGHVS and FNYEAQ. The CDR3 is made up of 14 amino acids. CDR3 residues: CASSRDRAGGTQYF. CDR3 DNA: TGTGCCAGCAGCAGGGACAGGGCCGGCGGGACCCAGTACTTC.

This clonotype was observed a few times. The chain links TRBV29-1 to TRBJ2-5; D is ambiguous. Germline assignment: CDR1 SQVTM and CDR2 ANQGSEA. Trimming removed 3 bases at V and 5 bases at J, with 13 bases between. The CDR3 runs to 13 residues. As DNA, the CDR3 is TGCAGCGTTGAGCGAGGATTCCAGGAGACCCAGTACTTC. The encoded protein is CSVERGFQETQYF.

V and J are TRBV20-1 and TRBJ1-6; TRBD1 might be the D (5 bases). The CDR3 spans 15 residues. The germline CDR1 and CDR2 sequences are DFQATT and SNEGSKA (reference sequence). Between the trimmed V and J ends, which lost 0 bases and 13 bases, there was a span of 19 bases. CDR3 amino acids: CSARDEKGRGAPLHF. The CDR3 DNA is TGCAGTGCTAGAGATGAGAAGGGTAGAGGGGCTCCCCTCCACTTT.

This chain connects TRBV5-1 to TRBJ1-4, with 8 bases identical to TRBD1. J gave up 4 bases and V 3 bases, and 11 bases lay outside the gene matches. The germline gives CDR1 SGHRS, CDR2 YFSETQ. This CDR3 is built from 17 residues. For the CDR3, the DNA is TGCGCCAGCAGCTGGACCTCCTGGACAGGGCTTAATGAAAAACTGTTTTTT. Translated: CASSWTSWTGLNEKLFF. Full variable domain (rest looked up from reference TRBV5-1 and TRBJ1-4): KAGVTQTPRYLIKTRGQQVTLSCSPISGHRSVSWYQQTPGQGLQFLFEYFSETQRNKGNFPGRFSGRQFSNSRSEMNVSTLELGDSALYLCASSWTSWTGLNEKLFFGSGTQLSVL.

The V gene is TRBV20-1, the J gene TRBJ2-2; D ambiguous. Germline V gene lookup returns CDR1 DFQATT and CDR2 SNEGSKA (reference sequence). The V end was cut by 2 bases, the J end by 6 bases, with 7 bases between. The CDR3 sequence is 12 residues long. The CDR3 DNA reads as TGCAGTGCTAGATTTGGAGCCGGGGAGCTGTTTTTT. Translated, it gives CSARFGAGELFF.

The chain joins TRBV25-1 to TRBJ2-7; 8 positions match TRBD2. The junction had 3 bases not matched to a gene; V was cut back by 3 bases and J by 2 bases. From germline, CDR1 is MGHDK and CDR2 SYGVNS. This CDR3 is built from 14 residues. CDR3 sequence (DNA): TGTGCCAGCAGTGAGGGCGGGGGGCCCTACGAGCAGTACTTC. Encoded protein: CASSEGGGPYEQYF.

V usage is TRBV20-1 and J usage is TRBJ1-1; 7 bases align to TRBD1. After removal of 5 bases from V and 3 bases from J, the junction contained 3 bases not matched to a gene. Per the germline V gene, CDR1 is DFQATT and CDR2 is SNEGSKA (reference sequence). The CDR3 spans 12 residues. CDR3 sequence reads: CSARTGDTEAFF. CDR3 DNA: TGCAGTGCTCGCACAGGGGACACTGAAGCTTTCTTT.

This clonotype was picked up a small number of times. This chain joins TRBV15 and TRBJ2-3; TRBD1 is a possible D gene (6 bases). V was shortened by 5 bases and J by 0 bases, with 15 bases between the two germline ends. The CDR3 sequence is 16 residues long. CDR1 is LNHNV, CDR2 YYDKDF, per germline (reference sequence). The CDR3 sequence: CATSRSGQPSTDTQYF. CDR3 sequence (DNA): TGTGCCACCAGCCGATCAGGACAGCCTAGCACAGATACGCAGTATTTT. The complete variable domain, with remaining parts taken from reference TRBV15 and TRBJ2-3, reads DAMVIQNPRYQVTQFGKPVTLSCSQTLNHNVMYWYQQKSSQAPKLLFHYYDKDFNNEADTPDNFQSRRPNTSFCFLDIRSPGLGDTAMYLCATSRSGQPSTDTQYFGPGTRLTVL.

V usage is TRBV5-1 and J usage is TRBJ2-4; the D is unclear. The CDR3 extends over 15 amino acids. Trimming removed 1 base at V and 3 bases at J, with 11 bases between. Germline lookup yields CDR1 SGHRS and CDR2 YFSETQ. DNA for the CDR3: TGCGCCAGCAGCTTGACTGGTACCGTCAAAAACATTCAGTACTTC. This encodes CASSLTGTVKNIQYF. Using reference TRBV5-1 and TRBJ2-4 for the parts outside the CDR3, the full variable domain is KAGVTQTPRYLIKTRGQQVTLSCSPISGHRSVSWYQQTPGQGLQFLFEYFSETQRNKGNFPGRFSGRQFSNSRSEMNVSTLELGDSALYLCASSLTGTVKNIQYFGAGTRLSVL.

This clonotype was detected a few times. The chain has TRBV7-9 and TRBJ2-5; TRBD2 might be the D (5 bases). Germline CDR1 is SEHNR and CDR2 is FQNEAQ (reference sequence). CDR3 length: 14 amino acids. Between the trimmed V and J ends, which lost 5 bases and 5 bases, there was a span of 15 bases. In DNA, the CDR3 is TGTGCCAGCAGCCAGACTATACAATGGGAGACCCAGTACTTC. Amino acids: CASSQTIQWETQYF.

This clonotype was picked up a small number of times. This chain joins TRBV14 and TRBJ2-2; D uncertain. The CDR3 length is 11 residues. Trimming removed 2 bases at V and 9 bases at J, with 4 bases between. The germline V gene encodes CDR1 SGHDN and CDR2 FVKESK. CDR3 protein: CASSQRWELFF. In nucleotides, the CDR3 is TGTGCCAGCAGCCAAAGATGGGAGCTGTTTTTT.

In its sample, this clonotype was seen a few times. The rearrangement links TRBV5-5 to TRBJ2-7; TRBD1 matches at 7 bases. The CDR3 runs 14 residues. The J segment lost 3 bases and the V segment lost 1 base, leaving 4 bases of the junction unmatched. CDR1 and CDR2 (germline): SGHKS, YYEKEE (reference sequence). CDR3 region: CASSLRQGFYEQYF. CDR3 DNA: TGTGCCAGCAGCTTGCGACAGGGATTCTACGAGCAGTACTTC.

The chain employs TRBV4-1 and TRBJ2-7; D might be TRBD2 (6 bases). This CDR3 contains 17 residues. V shed 0 bases and J shed 3 bases, with 18 bases lying between them. Germline V gene sequence: CDR1 MGHRA, CDR2 YSYEKL. DNA for the CDR3: TGCGCCAGCAGCCAAGATCGTTTAGGGCGGGATTTCTACGAGCAGTACTTC. It yields the protein CASSQDRLGRDFYEQYF.

A few counts support this clonotype. The chain combines TRBV7-3 with TRBJ1-5, with D unclear. This CDR3 spans 14 amino acids. V was shortened by 1 base and J by 3 bases, with 7 bases between the two germline ends. CDR1 and CDR2 (germline): SGHTA, FQGTGA. The CDR3: CASSLRAANQPQHF. The CDR3 DNA sequence: TGTGCCAGCAGCTTAAGAGCGGCCAATCAGCCCCAGCATTTT. Based on the CDR3 plus reference TRBV7-3 and TRBJ1-5, the full variable domain is GAGVSQTPSNKVTEKGKYVELRCDPISGHTALYWYRQSLGQGPEFLIYFQGTGAADDSGLPNDRFFAVRPEGSVSTLKIQRTERGDSAVYLCASSLRAANQPQHFGDGTRLSIL.

In its sample, this clonotype was seen a few times. V usage is TRBV12-3 or TRBV12-4 and J usage is TRBJ1-2, with D possibly being TRBD1 (6 bases). V was shortened by 3 bases and J by 8 bases, with 13 bases between the two germline ends. This CDR3 contains 13 residues. The chain's CDR3 is CASSFWTVGGYTF. The CDR3 nucleotides read TGTGCCAGCAGTTTCTGGACAGTGGGCGGCTACACCTTC.

J is TRBJ1-6 and V is TRBV20-1, with a tentative D call TRBD1 (5 bases). V lost 1 base and J 4 bases, leaving 11 bases between the germline ends. CDR3 size: 15 residues. The germline CDR1 and CDR2 sequences are DFQATT and SNEGSKA (reference sequence). The CDR3 region has the DNA TGCAGTGCTAGAGCAGGAGGACATTATAATTCACCCCTCCACTTT. Protein: CSARAGGHYNSPLHF.

The chain couples TRBV9 to TRBJ1-1; D not certain. The CDR3 totals 15 residues. The V and J ends lost 1 base and 0 bases respectively, with 10 bases between them. CDR1 SGDLS and CDR2 YYNGEE come from the germline V gene. CDR3 residues: CASSVKANMNTEAFF. The CDR3 DNA reads as TGTGCCAGCAGCGTAAAGGCTAATATGAACACTGAAGCTTTCTTT.

V usage is TRBV5-6 and J usage is TRBJ2-1, with D perhaps matching TRBD1 (9 bases). The CDR3 totals 18 residues. V was pared by 4 bases and J by 7 bases, with 27 bases between. The germline V gene has CDR1 SGHDT and CDR2 YYEEEE. The CDR3 DNA reads TGTGCCAGCAGCGCGGGACAGGGTTGGGGTATAGCGGGAAATGAGCAGTTCTTC. This codes for CASSAGQGWGIAGNEQFF.

This clonotype was counted only a few times. The V gene is TRBV7-7, the J gene TRBJ2-2; D is perhaps TRBD1 or TRBD2 (5 bases each). The germline V and J ends were trimmed by 0 bases and 0 bases, with 8 bases remaining between them. The CDR3 has 16 residues. Per germline, CDR1 SSHAT and CDR2 FNYEAQ (reference sequence). This chain's CDR3 is CASSLAGVANTGELFF. The CDR3 DNA sequence: TGTGCCAGCAGCTTAGCGGGGGTTGCGAACACCGGGGAGCTGTTTTTT.